These T cell receptor beta chains were read from a single sample in a study of T-cell reconstitution after alpha-beta-depleted transplantation in children. Using its own MiXCR run on the PCR reads, TCRdb lists one record per CDR3 protein. This table has 220,000 or so distinct CDR3 sequences, roughly 8% appearing once. The sample in question was PBMCs, mostly from graft donor cells, obtained 180 days after TCRalphabeta/CD19-depleted stem cell transplant. The receptors were sampled from a male patient aged 10 to 17 who had a stem cell transplant for acute lymphoblastic leukemia, so the T cells may come from the graft donor. The CDR3 runs from the conserved cysteine through the conserved F or W. Each record gives: CDR3 length, V gene, CDR3 protein.

cdr3_length: 15
v_call: TRBV7-2
cdr3_aa: CASSSLGGGYQPQHF

cdr3_length: 13
v_call: TRBV19
cdr3_aa: CASSPRTGNTIYF

cdr3_length: 12
v_call: TRBV20-1
cdr3_aa: CSAAGLKNIQYF

cdr3_length: 13
v_call: TRBV4-2
cdr3_aa: CASSFGAEETQYF

cdr3_length: 14
v_call: TRBV20-1
cdr3_aa: CSARADSFYNEQFF

cdr3_length: 14
v_call: TRBV18
cdr3_aa: CASSTPTGAYEQYF

cdr3_length: 14
v_call: TRBV4-3
cdr3_aa: CASSQDRELPGYTF

cdr3_length: 14
v_call: TRBV7-9
cdr3_aa: CASSLGPSTYEQYF

cdr3_length: 15
v_call: TRBV5-1
cdr3_aa: CASRTGQVGPNEQFF

cdr3_length: 17
v_call: TRBV3-1
cdr3_aa: CASSQERDTPIQETQYF

cdr3_length: 13
v_call: TRBV29-1
cdr3_aa: CRDQGAGADTQYF

cdr3_length: 18
v_call: TRBV24-1
cdr3_aa: CATSDLPPGLAGPYEQFF

cdr3_length: 16
v_call: TRBV24-1
cdr3_aa: CATSDPPGHPTGELFF

cdr3_length: 14
v_call: TRBV10-3
cdr3_aa: CAISGRTGEREQYF

cdr3_length: 15
v_call: TRBV2
cdr3_aa: CASSSGTGFLYEQFF

cdr3_length: 15
v_call: TRBV12-3/TRBV12-4
cdr3_aa: CASSPRGLSNQPQHF

cdr3_length: 14
v_call: TRBV4-3
cdr3_aa: CASSQGGANYGYTF

cdr3_length: 11
v_call: TRBV19
cdr3_aa: CASTQTGVPHF

cdr3_length: 13
v_call: TRBV20-1
cdr3_aa: CSARDLRGQPQHF

cdr3_length: 20
v_call: TRBV12-3/TRBV12-4
cdr3_aa: CASAAGLAGGLFSGTDTQYF

cdr3_length: 12
v_call: TRBV12-3/TRBV12-4
cdr3_aa: CASSSTVETQYF

cdr3_length: 14
v_call: TRBV7-9
cdr3_aa: CASSPQTASYEQFF

cdr3_length: 15
v_call: TRBV20-1
cdr3_aa: CSARDHPRGIYGYTF

cdr3_length: 14
v_call: TRBV12-5
cdr3_aa: CASGLVPGIYGYTF

cdr3_length: 15
v_call: TRBV11-2
cdr3_aa: CASSATGGYPDTQYF

cdr3_length: 16
v_call: TRBV12-3/TRBV12-4
cdr3_aa: CASSLFHGTGAYEQYF

cdr3_length: 13
v_call: TRBV6-2/TRBV6-3
cdr3_aa: CASSYVLVNEQFF

cdr3_length: 12
v_call: TRBV29-1
cdr3_aa: CSPWTGNEKLFF

cdr3_length: 15
v_call: TRBV29-1
cdr3_aa: CSVGGQGARHNEQFF

cdr3_length: 15
v_call: TRBV12-3/TRBV12-4
cdr3_aa: CASSPRIPYQETQYF

cdr3_length: 13
v_call: TRBV20-1
cdr3_aa: CSARDTLNYGYTF

cdr3_length: 17
v_call: TRBV23-1
cdr3_aa: CASSLRLAGDPYNEQFF